One T cell receptor (beta chain) is described in this entry. No antigen is known for it. Generated by immunoSEQ multiplex PCR, the TCRdb table keeps only in-frame clones and is missing some. Of tens of thousands of clones listed, approximately 70% are singletons. This specimen belongs to a study of vaccination effects on CD4 cells after COVID-19. Study-level points and caveats: The study found marked clonal contraction of infection- and vaccine-induced clones late after vaccination.

ViraFEST assay sequencing came after antigen-specific CD4+ T cells were expanded with viral peptide pools. Following an approximately ten-day culture, CD4+ T cells were purified. Vaccine recipients had no previous SARS-CoV-2 infection; their nucleocapsid antibodies were negative. Each well held around 2 million PBMC cultured with around 9 ug/ml peptides and around 10 IU/ml IL-2. Half the medium was replaced with IL-2 medium on days 3 and 7. Trimming removed 1 base from V and 5 bases from J; junction bases left unmatched: 3. The CDR3 has 16 residues. CDR1 is MGHRA and CDR2 is YSYEKL in the germline V gene.

The sequences come from CD4+ T cells from PBMCs cultured with HCoV-OC43 spike peptides, collected before COVID-19 vaccination. The sample's subset: HCoV-OC43 spike overlapping peptide pool stimulation. V and J are TRBV4-1 and TRBJ2-2; 11 bases are a match to TRBD1. The TCR sequence derives from a human donor who received a COVID-19 vaccine. This CDR3 is CASSQGTGGSTGELFF. The CDR3 DNA reads as TGCGCCAGCAGCCAAGGGACAGGGGGCTCAACCGGGGAGCTGTTTTTT.